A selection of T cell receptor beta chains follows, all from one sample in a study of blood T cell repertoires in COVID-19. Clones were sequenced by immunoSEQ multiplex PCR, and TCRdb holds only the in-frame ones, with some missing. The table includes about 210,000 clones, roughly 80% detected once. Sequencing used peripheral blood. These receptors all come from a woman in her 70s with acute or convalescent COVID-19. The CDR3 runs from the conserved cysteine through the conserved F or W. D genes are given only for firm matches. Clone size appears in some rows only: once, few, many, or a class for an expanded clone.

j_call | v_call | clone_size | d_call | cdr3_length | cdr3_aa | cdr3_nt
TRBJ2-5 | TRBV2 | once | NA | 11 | CASSAGETQYF | TGTGCCAGCAGTGCGGGGGAGACCCAGTACTTC
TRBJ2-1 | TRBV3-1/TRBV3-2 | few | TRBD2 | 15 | CASRGLAGAVNEQFF | TGTGCCAGCAGAGGACTAGCGGGGGCAGTAAATGAGCAGTTCTTC
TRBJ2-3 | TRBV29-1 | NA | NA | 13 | CSVRILGTDTQYF | TGCAGCGTTAGGATTCTAGGCACAGATACGCAGTATTTT
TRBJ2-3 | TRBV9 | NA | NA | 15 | CASSVGGVYTDTQYF | TGTGCCAGCAGCGTAGGCGGGGTCTACACAGATACGCAGTATTTT
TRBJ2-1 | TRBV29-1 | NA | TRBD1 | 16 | CSVEVGTGLSYNEQFF | TGCAGCGTTGAGGTCGGGACAGGACTCTCCTACAATGAGCAGTTCTTC
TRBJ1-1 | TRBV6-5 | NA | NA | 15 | CASSSPGDGNTEAFF | TGTGCCAGCAGTTCCCCGGGGGACGGGAACACTGAAGCTTTCTTT
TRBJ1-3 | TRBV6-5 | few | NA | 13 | CASSRLSGNTIYF | TGTGCCAGCAGTCGTCTCTCTGGAAACACCATATATTTT
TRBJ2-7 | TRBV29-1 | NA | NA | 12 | CSVEEGTNKQYF | TGCAGCGTTGAAGAAGGGACAAACAAGCAGTACTTC
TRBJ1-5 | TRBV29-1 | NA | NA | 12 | CSVIWGGQPQHF | TGCAGCGTAATCTGGGGGGGTCAGCCCCAGCATTTT
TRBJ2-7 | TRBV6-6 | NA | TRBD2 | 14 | CASSSGGSGNEQYF | TGTGCCAGCAGTTCGGGGGGGAGTGGCAACGAGCAGTACTTC
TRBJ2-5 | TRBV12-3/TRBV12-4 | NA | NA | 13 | CASSLRGQETQYF | TGTGCCAGCAGTTTAAGAGGGCAAGAGACCCAGTACTTC
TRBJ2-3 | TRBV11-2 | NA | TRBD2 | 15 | CASSPQRGAADTQYF | TGTGCCAGCAGCCCCCAGCGGGGGGCGGCTGATACGCAGTATTTT
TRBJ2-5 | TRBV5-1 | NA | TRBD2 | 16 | CASSPRTSGVGETQYF | TGCGCCAGCAGCCCGCGGACTAGCGGGGTGGGAGAGACCCAGTACTTC
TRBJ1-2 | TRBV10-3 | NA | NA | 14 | CAIHSGTEGYGYTF | TGTGCCATACATTCCGGGACGGAGGGCTATGGCTACACCTTC
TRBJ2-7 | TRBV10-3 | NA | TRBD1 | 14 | CAISESGTAYEQYF | TGTGCCATCAGTGAGTCGGGGACAGCCTACGAGCAGTACTTC
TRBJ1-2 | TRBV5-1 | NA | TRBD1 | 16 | CASSLGGTGNYYGYTF | TGCGCCAGCAGCTTGGGTGGGACAGGGAACTACTATGGCTACACCTTC
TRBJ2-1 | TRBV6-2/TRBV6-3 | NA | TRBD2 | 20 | CASSFPSSGVTDSSYNEQFF | TGTGCCAGCAGTTTTCCCTCTAGCGGGGTAACTGACAGCTCCTACAATGAGCAGTTCTTC
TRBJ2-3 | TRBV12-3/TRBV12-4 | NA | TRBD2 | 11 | CASAGGHTQYF | TGTGCCAGCGCGGGGGGGCATACGCAGTATTTT
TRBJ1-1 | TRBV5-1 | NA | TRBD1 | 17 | CASSPMGQFSENTEAFF | TGCGCCAGCAGCCCCATGGGACAGTTCTCAGAGAACACTGAAGCTTTCTTT
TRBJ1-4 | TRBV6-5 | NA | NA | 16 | CASSYSGRTKNEKLFF | TGTGCCAGCAGTTACTCGGGGCGGACGAAGAATGAAAAACTGTTTTTT
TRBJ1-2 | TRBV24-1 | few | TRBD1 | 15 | CATSDTTGALYGYTF | TGTGCCACCAGTGATACGACAGGGGCCCTCTATGGCTACACCTTC
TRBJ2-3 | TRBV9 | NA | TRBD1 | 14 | CASSGDRNTDTQYF | TGTGCCAGCAGCGGGGACAGGAACACAGATACGCAGTATTTT
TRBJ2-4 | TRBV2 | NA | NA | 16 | CASSEPRTRAKNIQYF | TGTGCCAGCAGTGAACCCCGGACACGAGCCAAAAACATTCAGTACTTC
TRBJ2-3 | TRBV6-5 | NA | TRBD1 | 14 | CASIWDRGVDTQYF | TGTGCCAGCATTTGGGACAGGGGTGTAGATACGCAGTATTTT
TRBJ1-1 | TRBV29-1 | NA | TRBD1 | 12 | CSAKTDRTEAFF | TGCAGCGCCAAAACGGACAGGACTGAAGCTTTCTTT
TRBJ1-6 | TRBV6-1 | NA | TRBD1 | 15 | CASSEIRGYNSPLHF | TGTGCCAGCAGTGAAATCAGGGGGTACAATTCACCCCTCCACTTT
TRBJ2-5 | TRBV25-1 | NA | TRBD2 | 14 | CASSELGGEETQYF | TGTGCCAGCAGTGAATTGGGGGGGGAAGAGACCCAGTACTTC
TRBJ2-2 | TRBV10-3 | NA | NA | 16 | CAMATGRNSKTGELFF | TGTGCCATGGCGACAGGGAGGAACAGCAAAACCGGGGAGCTGTTTTTT
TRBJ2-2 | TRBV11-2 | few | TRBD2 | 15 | CASSPVVGGAGELFF | TGTGCCAGCAGCCCCGTAGTCGGGGGGGCCGGGGAGCTGTTTTTT
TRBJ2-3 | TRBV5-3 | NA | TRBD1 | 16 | CARSFVTDRGGDTQYF | TGTGCCAGAAGCTTTGTTACGGACAGGGGTGGAGATACGCAGTATTTT
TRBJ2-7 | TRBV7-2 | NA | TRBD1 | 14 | CASSLVQGAYEQYF | TGTGCCAGCAGCTTAGTACAGGGGGCTTACGAGCAGTACTTC
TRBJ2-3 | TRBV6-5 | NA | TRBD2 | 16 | CASSYASGGWTDTQYF | TGTGCCAGCAGTTACGCTAGCGGGGGGTGGACAGATACGCAGTATTTT
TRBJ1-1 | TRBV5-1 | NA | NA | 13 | CASSLLLDTEAFF | TGCGCCAGCAGCTTGTTACTGGACACTGAAGCTTTCTTT
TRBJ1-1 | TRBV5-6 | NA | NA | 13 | CASSPGVGARAFF | TGTGCCAGCAGCCCTGGGGTAGGGGCTCGGGCTTTCTTT
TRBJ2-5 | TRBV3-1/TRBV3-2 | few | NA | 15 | CASSPNPTSGGTQYF | TGTGCCAGCAGCCCTAACCCGACATCCGGTGGGACCCAGTACTTC
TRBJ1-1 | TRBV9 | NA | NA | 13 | CASSVVSSGEAFF | TGTGCCAGCAGCGTAGTTTCCTCCGGTGAAGCTTTCTTT
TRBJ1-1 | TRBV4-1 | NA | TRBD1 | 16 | CASSRGTGRRAAEAFF | TGCGCCAGCAGTCGTGGGACAGGACGCCGGGCGGCTGAAGCTTTCTTT
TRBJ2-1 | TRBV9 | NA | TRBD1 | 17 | CASSVASGTDSYNEQFF | TGTGCCAGCAGCGTAGCTTCCGGGACAGACTCCTACAATGAGCAGTTCTTC
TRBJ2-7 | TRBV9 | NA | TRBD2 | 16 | CASSPGLAAPPYEQYF | TGTGCCAGCTCTCCGGGACTAGCGGCTCCTCCCTACGAGCAGTACTTC
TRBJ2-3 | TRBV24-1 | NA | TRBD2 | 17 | CATSRRGLAGKGDTQYF | TGTGCCACCAGCCGGAGGGGGCTAGCGGGGAAAGGAGATACGCAGTATTTT
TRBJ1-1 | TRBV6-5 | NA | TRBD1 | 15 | CASRDDRVGKSEAFF | TGTGCCAGCAGGGACGACAGGGTCGGTAAGAGTGAAGCTTTCTTT
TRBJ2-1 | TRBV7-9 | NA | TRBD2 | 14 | CASSGVREGNEQFF | TGTGCCAGCAGCGGTGTCAGGGAGGGCAATGAGCAGTTCTTC
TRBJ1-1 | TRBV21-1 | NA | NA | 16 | CASSARDRERLTEAFF | TGTGCCAGCAGCGCCCGGGACAGGGAACGTCTCACTGAAGCTTTCTTT
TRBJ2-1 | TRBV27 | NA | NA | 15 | CASSVTGRSYNEQFF | TGTGCCAGCAGCGTGACAGGCCGATCCTACAATGAGCAGTTCTTC
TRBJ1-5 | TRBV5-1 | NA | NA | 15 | CASSLAGDLNQPQHF | TGCGCCAGCAGCTTGGCGGGGGACTTAAATCAGCCCCAGCATTTT
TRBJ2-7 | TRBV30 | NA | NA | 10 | CAWGPNEQYF | TGTGCCTGGGGCCCCAACGAGCAGTACTTC
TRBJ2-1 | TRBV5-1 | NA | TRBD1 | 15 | CASSFTGDGYNEQFF | TGCGCCAGCAGCTTTACAGGGGACGGCTACAATGAGCAGTTCTTC
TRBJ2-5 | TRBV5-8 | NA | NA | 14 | CASSSYSSQETQYF | TGTGCCAGCAGCTCATACAGCTCTCAAGAGACCCAGTACTTC
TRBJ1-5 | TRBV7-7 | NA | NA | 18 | CASSLGDRTSNSNQPQHF | TGTGCCAGCAGCTTAGGAGACCGGACTAGCAATAGCAATCAGCCCCAGCATTTT